The source of this TCR beta chain is a study of blood T cell repertoires in COVID-19. This CDR3 region has 18 residues. Those enrolled in Seattle joined during active infection and were followed longitudinally afterward. How the authors handled the data: Estimation of nucleated cell counts was performed using reference gene primer amplification. Assay used: immunoSEQ multiplex PCR; TCRdb lists only in-frame clones, some missing. V, J and clone size were drawn from that table, and D and trimming were deduced from the DNA. Here the sample spans 150,000 to 200,000 clones, about four fifths being singletons.

V gene TRBV21-1 combines with J gene TRBJ2-2; the table names TRBD2, a call not compared with the DNA. TRBV21-1 is assigned pseudogene status. The sample was peripheral blood. This TCR came from a woman older than 75 with COVID-19, enrolled during active disease. In nucleotides, the CDR3 is TGTGCCAGCAGCAAAGAAGGAGCGGGAGGGACCTTAACCGGGGAGCTGTTTTTT. Amino acids: CASSKEGAGGTLTGELFF.